Sequencing of this T cell receptor beta chain was carried out in a study of beta chain features in type 1 diabetes (dated by TCRdb to the late 2010s). For the study in its entirety: Mean age, gender distribution, total cell number and subset yield were not different between patients and healthy donors. Regulatory and stem cell-like memory subsets were obtained from only 8 patients and roughly 8 healthy donors, while naive and central memory subsets were obtained from all 28 donors. A total of about 110 million sorted cells were examined across all samples, and the number of cells per subset was strongly correlated with RNA yield. The study compared TCRB repertoires of sorted circulating CD4+ T cell subsets between recently diagnosed type 1 diabetes patients and matched healthy donors.

General study outcomes and caveats: In all four CD4+ subsets, TCRB CDR3 length was moderately but significantly shorter in type 1 diabetes patients. The naive, central memory and regulatory TCRB repertoires appeared to resemble one another more closely among patients than among healthy donors. At VDJ recombination sites, patients with type 1 diabetes made fewer insertions and deleted more nucleotides, a pattern implying thymic rearrangement abnormalities. PCR may preferentially amplify shorter templates, but because patient and control samples were amplified and corrected together, any resulting skew would affect both groups equally. HLA sub-analyses involved small numbers of individuals, so any influence of HLA type on TCRB rearrangement remained unresolved. Because cDNA was sequenced instead of genomic DNA, highly expressing activated cells could be over-represented, though the groups showed no difference in activation or CD3 levels.

Spanning cysteine to phenylalanine, the CDR3 consists of 13 amino acids. Only the CDR3 DNA stays, 39 bases, in frame from base 1. V lost 1 base and J lost 5 bases; the stretch between them is 9 bases long. From a lookup of the germline V gene, CDR1 and CDR2 are SGHTA and FQGNSA. The entire isolated RNA was reverse transcribed using the High Capacity cDNA Reverse Transcription Kit, and thus expressed TCRB transcripts were sequenced. Naive, central memory and regulatory T cell samples underwent deep immunoSEQ sequencing, averaging roughly 3.4 million total reads per sample. After sorted cells were lysed in RLT buffer, RNA was extracted with DNase-treated RNeasy Micro or Mini kits, with the choice depending on cell number. Each cell subset was processed on its own to prevent cross-contamination, while patient and healthy donor samples were processed together. The immunoSEQ multiplex PCR was used to amplify TCRB sequences from cDNA, generating 87-bp fragments that spanned the CDR3 region. Amplicons were sequenced on the Illumina HiSeq platform. The original methods were these. Synthetic template baselines were used to correct PCR bias computationally, reads within Hamming distance 2 were collapsed together, and singletons that could not be merged were discarded. Reads were aligned to IMGT to assign V, D and J genes, CDR3 length, and insertions or deletions at six rearrangement sites. Within each subset, clonotype counts were normalized to sorted cell number, after which true diversity and Gini coefficients were computed with the tcR R package. Repertoire sharing was quantified using the overlap coefficient calculated on TCRB nucleotide sequences. Out-of-frame TCRB sequences from naive cells were analyzed as a proxy for the pre-selection repertoire. TCRdb limited this immuneACCESS table to in-frame rearrangements with V and J called. A share of clones is missing; checked studies link under half to unresolved V genes, and the rest is unexplained. V and J calls and clone size come straight from that table; D and trimming were deduced from the DNA. For this sample the table gives under 400,000 clones, of which around 12% were detected only once. Less than 0.02% of the sample lies in the top ten.

Each donor gave one peripheral blood draw, averaging around 0.11 L, which was collected into heparinised tubes. Naive, central memory, regulatory and stem cell-like memory CD4+ T cells were sorted on a BD FACSAria II using a panel including CD45RO, CCR7, CD25, CD127, CD95 and CD27. Every sorted population had a purity above 95%. PBMCs were separated immediately by Lymphoprep density gradient centrifugation and were stained directly, without being cultured. So that batch effects would be minimized, each experiment stained and sorted samples in pairs, pairing one healthy donor with one patient. Worth noting for this clone: The clone's antigen remains unknown. Base qualities are not recorded, but no much larger clone differs from it by a single base.

The chain employs TRBV7-2 and TRBJ2-7; the D gene is not confidently resolved. This clonotype was obtained from a man between 18 and 29 years old in good health. The sequencing sample was made of naive CD4+ T cells from blood. The cell subset or site label for this specimen denotes: true naive CD4+ T cells. This receptor carries the CDR3 CASSLDSSDEQYF. In nucleotides, the sequence is TGTGCCAGCAGCTTAGATTCGTCGGACGAGCAGTACTTC. This CDR3, with the reference TRBV7-2 and TRBJ2-7 proteins standing in past its ends, gives the full variable domain GAGVSQSPSNKVTEKGKDVELRCDPISGHTALYWYRQSLGQGLEFLIYFQGNSAPDKSGLPSDRFSAERTGGSVSTLTIQRTQQEDSAVYLCASSLDSSDEQYFGPGTRLTVT.